The clone carrying this TCR beta chain was counted only a few times. The antigen remains unidentified. Germline lookup yields CDR1 SEHNR and CDR2 FQNEAQ (reference sequence). This CDR3 spans 14 amino acids. V was pared by 5 bases and J by 5 bases, with 15 bases between. TCR alpha and TCR beta cDNA libraries carrying sample barcodes and UMIs were produced by 5'RACE using constant-segment primers. From the 5' RACE reads, TCRdb called clonotypes with MiXCR, one entry per CDR3 protein. Altogether about 430,000 distinct CDR3 sequences are present, more than 20% being singletons, with the ten largest covering around 8.7%. The data derive from a study of T-cell memory formation after mild COVID-19. Study information: TCR clusters were largely donor specific. Study-wide results and caveats: While clones contracting from day 15 to 85 were balanced between CD4 and CD8, later expanders leaned CD4+.

The sequence came from an adult woman who had mild COVID-19 (a few samples of this study predate the infection). Cell type and time point are not known. This rearrangement joins TRBV7-9 to TRBJ1-1; D is ambiguous. The sample consisted of PBMCs or a T cell subset sorted from them (not recorded which). CDR3 sequence (DNA): TGTGCCAGCAGCCCCTTGTCGGGAGGAACTGAAGCTTTCTTT. Amino acids: CASSPLSGGTEAFF.